This T cell receptor beta chain was recovered during a study of blood T cell repertoires in COVID-19. The CDR3 is made up of 13 amino acids. Germline lookup yields CDR1 SGHRS and CDR2 YFSETQ. Authors' processing steps: Reference gene primers were amplified, and this amplification served to estimate nucleated cell counts. Generated by immunoSEQ multiplex PCR, the TCRdb table keeps only in-frame clones and is missing some. Clone size and the V and J calls come from that table; the DNA yielded D and trimming. This sample carries some 16,000 clones, approximately 86% of them seen once, and the ten largest clones take around 13%. Comment on this clone: One junction end does not reproduce the germline sequence, and a read error may be involved.

V and J are TRBV5-1 and TRBJ1-1, with a tentative D call TRBD1 (6 bases). The source is a human donor in a cohort sampled during active COVID-19. Source material: peripheral blood. In nucleotides, the CDR3 is TGCGCCAGCAGTTTGGACAGTTGGGTCTCAGCTTTCTTT. This encodes CASSLDSWVSAFF.